The source of this T cell receptor beta chain is a study of human T cells and chemical hapten exposure. Study summary: Small discrepancies in pooled library volume mainly accounted for the varying TCR yields per sample.

The V and J ends lost 3 bases and 1 base, in that order; junction bases with no gene match: 12. Looked up from germline, CDR1 is ENHRY and CDR2 is SYGVKD. The CDR3 runs 18 residues. This clonotype was observed many times. Indicated time point: healthy volunteer bleed at 6 weeks. Blood, whole and unfractionated, served as the source for total RNA extraction. TCRdb fed the RACE reads into MiXCR, producing one record per CDR3 protein. The sample yields under 45,000 distinct CDR3 sequences, approximately 5% seen once. The sequencing sample was made of whole blood. This chain joins TRBV10-3 and TRBJ2-1; 7 bases match TRBD2. The clonotype was recovered from a human donor in good health. Some clones in this sample may be carry-over from other donors' samples. The CDR3 nucleotides are TGTGCCATCAGTGATTCCGAAGCGGGGCCCCTATCCTACAATGAGCAGTTCTTC. It translates to CAISDSEAGPLSYNEQFF.